This entry lists 25 T cell receptor beta chains sequenced from one sample in a study of T cells in Graves' hyperthyroidism and ophthalmopathy. Amplification of TCR beta CDR3 regions used RNA as the template. The primer set for the first-round RT-PCR of the TCR CDR3 was HTBI. TCRdb re-called the multiplex PCR reads with MiXCR, one entry per CDR3 protein. The sample contains a few hundred thousand distinct CDR3 sequences, over 15% of which appear only once. The sample comprised blood. The receptors shown here come from a woman aged 18-29 years with Graves' ophthalmopathy.

Ten or more counts support this clonotype. The rearrangement uses TRBV2 and TRBJ1-1, with no clear D. CDR3 length equals 13 residues. V lost 5 bases to trimming and J lost 2 bases, with 9 bases between them. From germline, CDR1 is SNHLY and CDR2 FYNNEI. The CDR3 nucleotides are TGTGCCAGCAGTTTCAGTGCCAACACTGAAGCTTTCTTT. Translated, it gives CASSFSANTEAFF.

This clonotype was seen at least ten times. The V gene is TRBV19, the J gene TRBJ1-5; D may be TRBD1 (5 bases). Trimming pared 8 bases from V and 5 bases from J, leaving 16 bases between. Germline V gene sequence: CDR1 LNHDA, CDR2 SQIVND (reference sequence). The CDR3 has 14 residues. CDR3 in amino acids: CASSRDSFYQPQHF. In nucleotides, the CDR3 is TGTGCCAGTTCCCGGGACTCTTTTTATCAGCCCCAGCATTTT.

This clonotype has at least ten counts. The chain has TRBV20-1 and TRBJ1-5, with 10 bases that match TRBD1. Germline trimming cut 6 bases from V and 6 bases from J; bases unmatched to any gene: 5. CDR1 is DFQATT, CDR2 SNEGSKA, per germline (reference sequence). The CDR3 is 13 amino acids. CDR3 in amino acids: CSASGTGVQPQHF. Here the CDR3 DNA reads TGCAGTGCCTCCGGGACAGGGGTTCAGCCCCAGCATTTT.

This clonotype occurred many times. CDR3 in DNA: TGTGCCAGCAGTAAGACTGGGAATCAAGAGACCCAGTACTTC. Encoded protein: CASSKTGNQETQYF. This chain links TRBV12-3 or TRBV12-4 with TRBJ2-5; no firm D call. V was shortened by 5 bases and J by 2 bases, with 12 bases between the two germline ends. The CDR3 runs 14 residues.

The table lists this clonotype with many counts. The chain couples TRBV28 to TRBJ2-5, with D possibly being TRBD1 (5 bases). Germline V CDR1 and CDR2: MDHEN, SYDVKM. The CDR3 spans 14 residues. V was pared by 6 bases and J by 5 bases, with 16 bases between. This CDR3 is CASSPPGMRETQYF. The CDR3 DNA follows: TGTGCCAGCAGCCCTCCAGGGATGCGGGAGACCCAGTACTTC.

This clonotype turned up a few times. The chain recombines TRBV2 with TRBJ1-6; D gene ambiguous. The germline V gene encodes CDR1 SNHLY and CDR2 FYNNEI. This CDR3 contains 13 residues. Trimming removed 5 bases from V and 5 bases from J, with 7 bases in between. The CDR3 DNA is TGTGCCAGCAGTACAGACAATAATTCACCCCTCCACTTT. Amino acids: CASSTDNNSPLHF.

This clonotype was observed at least ten times. The J gene is TRBJ1-5, the V gene TRBV18; TRBD1 matches at 8 bases. CDR1 and CDR2 from the germline V gene are KGHSH and LQKENI. With 3 bases clipped from V and 5 bases from J, the junction kept 3 bases outside the gene matches. This CDR3 spans 14 amino acids. DNA for the CDR3: TGTGCCAGCTCACCGATACAGGGGGATCAGCCCCAGCATTTT. Protein: CASSPIQGDQPQHF.

This clonotype was counted many times. The chain carries TRBV4-2 and TRBJ1-2; TRBD1 might be the D (5 bases). Between the trimmed V and J ends, which lost 0 bases and 5 bases, there was a span of 16 bases. CDR3 size: 16 residues. Germline V gene sequence: CDR1 LGHNA, CDR2 YNFKEQ. This CDR3 is CASSQDLYRMIYGYTF. The DNA for the CDR3 is TGTGCCAGCAGCCAAGACCTTTACAGGATGATATATGGCTACACCTTC.

In this sample, this clonotype turned up a few times. V and J are TRBV5-1 and TRBJ2-7, with D possibly being TRBD1 (5 bases). Per germline, CDR1 SGHRS and CDR2 YFSETQ. Between the trimmed V and J ends, which lost 0 bases and 2 bases, there was a span of 18 bases. The CDR3 length is 17 residues. The CDR3 loop reads CASSLGSRRQSTYEQYF. CDR3 bases: TGCGCCAGCAGCTTGGGGTCCCGCCGACAGTCGACCTACGAGCAGTACTTC.

This clonotype was seen repeatedly, ten times or more. V usage is TRBV3-1 and J usage is TRBJ1-4; no clear D gene. Per germline, CDR1 LGHDT and CDR2 YNNKEL (reference sequence). The CDR3 consists of 13 residues. V was cut by 7 bases and J by 10 bases, with 16 bases left in between. The DNA of the CDR3 is TGTGCCAGCACCTACGACGAGCGGGGAAAACTGTTTTTT. It translates to CASTYDERGKLFF.

The V gene is TRBV2, the J gene TRBJ2-1; D might be TRBD1 (5 bases). This CDR3 spans 12 amino acids. Germline CDR1 SNHLY, CDR2 FYNNEI. The ends were cut back, 6 bases at V and 5 bases at J, with 8 bases in the middle. The CDR3 spells CASRGDNNEQFF. CDR3 DNA sequence: TGTGCCAGCAGAGGGGATAACAATGAGCAGTTCTTC. Looking up the rest from reference TRBV2 and TRBJ2-1 gives the full variable domain: EPEVTQTPSHQVTQMGQEVILRCVPISNHLYFYWYRQILGQKVEFLVSFYNNEISEKSEIFDDQFSVERPDGSNFTLKIRSTKLEDSAMYFCASRGDNNEQFFGPGTRLTVL.

This clonotype was found many times. The rearrangement links TRBV28 to TRBJ1-5; 9 bases align to TRBD1. The CDR3 has 17 residues. With 5 bases clipped from V and 1 base from J, the junction kept 9 bases outside the gene matches. CDR1 MDHEN and CDR2 SYDVKM come from the germline V gene. The CDR3 sequence is CASSPLTGGISNQPQHF. The CDR3 nucleotides read TGTGCCAGCAGTCCTTTGACAGGGGGGATAAGCAATCAGCCCCAGCATTTT.

This clonotype was recorded a few times. The chain recombines TRBV28 with TRBJ2-7, with a weak D call TRBD1 (5 bases). This CDR3 spans 14 amino acids. Trimming shortened V by 6 bases and J by 4 bases, and 16 bases separated the two germline ends. The germline gives CDR1 MDHEN, CDR2 SYDVKM. The CDR3 region is CASSLPLSGYEQYF. As DNA, the CDR3 is TGTGCCAGCAGCCTCCCCCTCTCAGGGTACGAGCAGTACTTC.

The sample holds many counts of this clonotype. The gene calls are TRBV18 and TRBJ2-2; TRBD1 might be the D (5 bases). This CDR3 is 13 amino acids long. V was trimmed by 0 bases and J by 6 bases, leaving 5 bases between them. Per the germline V gene, CDR1 is KGHSH and CDR2 is LQKENI. The CDR3, as DNA: TGTGCCAGCTCACCACCAGGGGCCGGGGAGCTGTTTTTT. Its protein product is CASSPPGAGELFF.

Only a few counts were recorded for this clonotype. The chain couples TRBV7-2 to TRBJ2-6; D perhaps matches TRBD1 (5 bases). The length of the CDR3 is 16 residues. Germline V lookup: CDR1 SGHTA, CDR2 FQGNSA. V lost 5 bases, J lost 2 bases, and 13 bases lay in between. The CDR3 coding sequence is TGTGCCAGCAGCACGACCAGGGTGCCTGGGGCCAACGTCCTGACTTTC. Its translation: CASSTTRVPGANVLTF.

Many counts were recorded for this clonotype. Here the CDR3 DNA reads TGTGCCAGCAGCTCCTGGGACAGTTCCTACGGGGAGCTGTTTTTT. It is translated as CASSSWDSSYGELFF. The chain employs TRBV7-2 and TRBJ2-2, with 7 bases matching TRBD1. There are 15 residues in the CDR3. After removal of 4 bases from V and 7 bases from J, the junction contained 9 bases not matched to a gene. Per germline, CDR1 SGHTA and CDR2 FQGNSA.

This clonotype was observed a few times. With a much larger clone just one base away, this may be a read error. The V and J genes are TRBV7-8 and TRBJ2-7; a possible D gene is TRBD2 (5 bases). CDR3 length equals 12 residues. Germline-derived CDR1 and CDR2 are SGHVS and FQNEAQ. The CDR3 here is CASSLASGQQYF. For the CDR3, the DNA is TGTGCCAGCAGCCTAGCCTCGGGTCAGCAGTACTTC. Using reference TRBV7-8 and TRBJ2-7 for the parts outside the CDR3, the full variable domain is GAGVSQSPRYKVAKRGQDVALRCDPISGHVSLFWYQQALGQGPEFLTYFQNEAQLDKSGLPSDRFFAERPEGSVSTLKIQRTQQEDSAVYLCASSLASGQQYFGPGTRLTVT.

This clonotype was recorded a few times. The chain joins TRBV20-1 to TRBJ2-2; possible D gene TRBD1, 6 bases. CDR3 length: 16 residues. V was shortened by 6 bases and J by 3 bases, with 20 bases between the two germline ends. The V gene's germline CDR1 is DFQATT and CDR2 SNEGSKA (reference sequence). The CDR3 sequence: CSALTYREWYTGELFF. CDR3 DNA sequence: TGCAGTGCCCTAACCTACAGGGAGTGGTACACCGGGGAGCTGTTTTTT.

In this sample, this clonotype turned up many times. V and J are TRBV7-2 and TRBJ1-2, with D possibly matching TRBD1 (5 bases). There are 16 residues in the CDR3. The V gene lost 2 bases and the J gene lost 6 bases, with 19 bases spanning the gap. Germline V gene data show CDR1 as SGHTA and CDR2 as FQGNSA. The CDR3 protein is CASSLTSQGMVDGYTF. CDR3 coding DNA: TGTGCCAGCAGCTTAACATCCCAGGGTATGGTGGATGGCTACACCTTC. The full variable domain, with the rest looked up from reference TRBV7-2 and TRBJ1-2, is GAGVSQSPSNKVTEKGKDVELRCDPISGHTALYWYRQSLGQGLEFLIYFQGNSAPDKSGLPSDRFSAERTGGSVSTLTIQRTQQEDSAVYLCASSLTSQGMVDGYTFGSGTRLTVV.

The rearrangement links TRBV7-9 to TRBJ2-7; D uncertain. Trimming left V 5 bases short and J 4 bases short, with 9 bases between. The CDR3 length is 12 residues. Germline V gene lookup returns CDR1 SEHNR and CDR2 FQNEAQ (reference sequence). DNA for the CDR3: TGTGCCAGCAGCCCAATGGGGTACGAGCAGTACTTC. It codes for CASSPMGYEQYF.

This clonotype came up a few times. The chain combines TRBV20-1 with TRBJ2-2; 11 bases map to TRBD1. The CDR3 runs to 18 residues. From germline, CDR1 is DFQATT and CDR2 SNEGSKA (reference sequence). V dropped 0 bases and J dropped 4; count of bases not matched to a gene: 10. CDR3 DNA sequence: TGCAGTGCTAGAGATCCGGGACAGGGGGGCGTCGTCACCGGGGAGCTGTTTTTT. Its protein product is CSARDPGQGGVVTGELFF.

This clonotype has more than one count but fewer than ten. The V and J genes are TRBV7-8 and TRBJ1-4, with D maybe TRBD1 (6 bases). Trimming removed 2 bases at V and 8 bases at J, with 15 bases between. Germline V gene lookup returns CDR1 SGHVS and CDR2 FQNEAQ. This CDR3 has 15 residues. The CDR3 sequence is CASSLISRGGEKLFF. CDR3 DNA: TGTGCCAGCAGCTTAATTTCCAGGGGCGGAGAAAAACTGTTTTTT.

This clonotype appeared many times. The chain carries TRBV28 and TRBJ2-3, with 10 bases identical to TRBD1. This CDR3 is built from 20 residues. Germline V gives CDR1 MDHEN, CDR2 SYDVKM. The junction had 19 bases not matched to a gene; V was cut back by 6 bases and J by 1 base. The DNA of the CDR3 is TGTGCCAGCAGCGACCGCCGGGACAGGGGTCTTGGTATAGGCACAGATACGCAGTATTTT. Translation gives CASSDRRDRGLGIGTDTQYF.

This clonotype was recorded a few times. The chain joins TRBV30 to TRBJ2-3, with 12 bases identical to TRBD2. This CDR3 has 14 residues. V trimming: 5 bases; J trimming: 5 bases; junction bases outside the gene matches: 5. CDR1 is GTSNPN, CDR2 SVGIG, per germline (reference sequence). Written as DNA, the CDR3 is TGTGCCTGGGCTAGCGGGGGGGCGAGAGATACGCAGTATTTT. This gives the protein CAWASGGARDTQYF.

The rearrangement uses TRBV28 and TRBJ1-2; 11 nucleotides align to TRBD1. The V and J ends lost 3 bases and 4 bases, in that order; junction bases with no gene match: 13. The CDR3 length is 18 residues. Germline V lookup: CDR1 MDHEN, CDR2 SYDVKM. CDR3 DNA sequence: TGTGCCAGCAGTTTCGAGGGCCTCCGGACAGGGGGCATCTATGGCTACACCTTC. Amino acids: CASSFEGLRTGGIYGYTF.